The clone carrying this T cell receptor beta chain was picked up many times. Its antigen is unidentified. This entry comes from a study of neurological immune-mediated disorders. Study-level results: Multiple sclerosis patients had less TCR clonal expansion than even healthy controls, unlike HTLV-1-associated myelopathy. It was the repertoires of 18 of 34 multiple sclerosis patients that phylogenetic grouping placed in one related-CDR3 cluster, which is a possible signature. The study found no CDR3 amino acid sequences shared by expanded clones across subjects, suggesting private repertoires in all groups.

V was shortened by 6 bases and J by 8 bases, with 10 bases between the two germline ends. CDR3 size: 11 residues. A single run covered 15-18 subjects with over 190 million TCR-beta sequences. TCRdb ran MiXCR on the 5' RACE reads and lists one entry per CDR3 protein. The sample contains approximately 60,000 distinct CDR3 sequences, around 3.5% of which appear only once. This chain links TRBV12-3 or TRBV12-4 with TRBJ1-2; TRBD1 is a possible D gene (6 bases). The clonotype was recovered from a woman aged 25 to 39 with multiple sclerosis. Specimen: PBMCs. DNA for the CDR3: TGTGCCAGCAGAACAGGGTTAGGCTACACCTTC. This encodes CASRTGLGYTF.